This T cell receptor (beta chain) was observed in a study of T cell responses to AZD1222 COVID-19 vaccine. Study outcomes and limitations: Mostly white British, mostly female donors; authors suggested clonal diversity may be underestimated. All repertoire sampling was performed exclusively after the peak T cell response.

The repertoire was sequenced with immunoSEQ multiplex PCR; TCRdb's copy has only in-frame clones and lacks some. The sample has under 150,000 clones; roughly 90% are singletons. Points on this clone: Antigen specificity is unknown.

CDR1 is MGHRA, CDR2 YSYEKL, per germline. The ends were cut back, 1 base at V and 6 bases at J, with 13 bases in the middle. This CDR3 is 15 amino acids long. This clonotype was obtained from an adult in good health. This sample comprised peripheral blood, obtained on day 0 of AZD1222 vaccination. This rearrangement joins TRBV4-1 to TRBJ1-5; weak D call: TRBD1 (5 bases). CDR3 loop: CASSQGAGSRQPQHF. CDR3 nucleotides: TGCGCCAGCAGCCAAGGGGCAGGGTCGCGTCAGCCCCAGCATTTT.